This is a list of T cell receptor beta chains from one sample in a study of OX40 agonist ivuxolimab in advanced cancers. TCRdb's table, derived via immunoSEQ multiplex PCR, lists solely in-frame clones and lacks some. The data show 15,000 to 20,000 clones, approximately 80% seen once. The sample here was CD4+ or CD8+ T cells sorted from blood, taken in a trial of the OX40 agonist ivuxolimab. These receptors were collected from an adult with an advanced solid tumor such as melanoma, head and neck, liver or kidney cancer. Both conserved end residues are part of each CDR3. The D gene is left open where the match is weak. The size of a clone is reported for some rows only, either as once, few or many, or as a class for expanded clones.

abundance	v_gene	d_gene	j_gene	CDR3aa	CDR3nt
-	TRBV29-1	TRBD1	TRBJ2-7	CSVSRGRAWDEQYF	TGCAGCGTTTCCAGGGGGCGAGCCTGGGACGAGCAGTACTTC
-	TRBV6-1	-	TRBJ2-3	CASSVAPSDTQYF	TGTGCCAGCAGTGTGGCCCCTAGCGATACGCAGTATTTT
-	TRBV9	-	TRBJ2-7	CASSVGNSGLYEQYF	TGTGCCAGCAGCGTGGGGAATAGCGGACTCTACGAGCAGTACTTC
once	TRBV29-1	-	TRBJ2-2	CSAGRDTGELFF	TGCAGCGCTGGACGGGACACCGGGGAGCTGTTTTTT
few	TRBV19	TRBD1	TRBJ1-2	CASTGPGQPNYGYTF	TGTGCCAGTACAGGGCCGGGACAGCCCAACTATGGCTACACCTTC
-	TRBV7-2	-	TRBJ1-1	CASSLMEAPSTEAFF	TGTGCCAGCAGCTTAATGGAGGCACCGTCCACTGAAGCTTTCTTT
-	TRBV27	TRBD1	TRBJ2-1	CASSFLQGRQGNNEQFF	TGTGCCAGCAGTTTTTTGCAAGGGCGACAGGGAAACAATGAGCAGTTCTTC
-	TRBV10-1	-	TRBJ2-7	CASSESIAGDYEQYF	TGCGCCAGCAGTGAGTCGATAGCAGGGGACTACGAGCAGTACTTC
-	TRBV10-3	-	TRBJ1-2	CATMSDQGSGGYTF	TGTGCCACCATGAGTGATCAGGGTTCTGGTGGCTACACCTTC
-	TRBV29-1	-	TRBJ1-2	CSVEVSLDTSGAYGYTF	TGCAGCGTTGAAGTAAGTCTGGACACATCGGGGGCGTATGGCTACACCTTC
-	TRBV15	-	TRBJ2-7	CATRRGGVSEQYF	TGTGCCACCAGAAGAGGGGGGGTGAGCGAGCAGTACTTC
-	TRBV11-2	-	TRBJ2-5	CASSLGWTNPETQYF	TGTGCCAGCAGCTTAGGGTGGACAAATCCAGAGACCCAGTACTTC
few	TRBV2	-	TRBJ1-5	CASSVSVISNQPQHF	TGTGCCAGCAGTGTTTCGGTTATTAGCAATCAGCCCCAGCATTTT
-	TRBV6-1	-	TRBJ2-7	CATLDSSEEQYF	TGTGCCACCTTGGACAGCTCGGAGGAGCAGTACTTC
-	TRBV6-1	-	TRBJ1-4	CASSSRSYNEKLFF	TGTGCCAGCAGTTCTCGGTCTTATAATGAAAAACTGTTTTTT
-	TRBV5-1	-	TRBJ2-3	CASSLNGRGSTDTQYF	TGCGCCAGCAGCTTGAACGGGAGAGGATCTACAGATACGCAGTATTTT
-	TRBV5-6	-	TRBJ2-1	CASSLDGWNEQFF	TGTGCCAGCAGCTTGGACGGGTGGAATGAGCAGTTCTTC
-	TRBV6-5	-	TRBJ2-3	CASTGGGFTDTQYF	TGTGCCAGCACTGGAGGCGGATTCACAGATACGCAGTATTTT
-	TRBV15	-	TRBJ2-5	CATSGPDVETQYF	TGTGCCACCAGCGGACCGGATGTGGAGACCCAGTACTTC
-	TRBV13	TRBD1	TRBJ1-5	CASSCHGTGENSNQPQHF	TGTGCCAGCAGCTGTCATGGGACAGGGGAAAATAGCAATCAGCCCCAGCATTTT
-	TRBV5-5	-	TRBJ2-4	CASSHVAGAKNIQYF	TGTGCCAGCAGCCACGTCGCAGGGGCCAAAAACATTCAGTACTTC
-	TRBV18	-	TRBJ1-4	CASSPGRNNEKLFF	TGTGCCAGCTCACCGGGACGGAACAATGAAAAACTGTTTTTT
-	TRBV7-9	-	TRBJ2-1	CASSLEGRVHNEQFF	TGTGCCAGCAGCTTAGAAGGCAGGGTCCACAATGAGCAGTTCTTC
-	TRBV20-1	-	TRBJ2-3	CSARQTDTQYF	TGCAGTGCTAGACAGACAGATACGCAGTATTTT
-	TRBV27	-	TRBJ1-2	CASSPIPQGSYGYTF	TGTGCCAGCAGTCCAATCCCACAGGGTAGCTATGGCTACACCTTC
-	TRBV2	-	TRBJ1-5	CASTRAENQPQHF	TGTGCCAGCACCCGGGCCGAGAATCAGCCCCAGCATTTT
few	TRBV2	TRBD1	TRBJ1-4	CASSERAGGFNEKLFF	TGTGCCAGCAGTGAAAGGGCAGGGGGTTTTAATGAAAAACTGTTTTTT
-	TRBV6-5	TRBD1	TRBJ2-7	CASSYMTGGPHEQYF	TGTGCCAGCAGTTACATGACAGGGGGCCCCCACGAGCAGTACTTC
-	TRBV30	-	TRBJ1-1	CAWSGTWGATEAFF	TGTGCCTGGAGTGGTACGTGGGGGGCCACTGAAGCTTTCTTT
-	TRBV18	-	TRBJ1-1	CASSTGNTEAFF	TGTGCCAGCTCGACGGGGAACACTGAAGCTTTCTTT
-	TRBV28	-	TRBJ1-2	CASSLTLAMGGYTF	TGTGCCAGCAGTTTAACGCTAGCAATGGGGGGCTACACCTTC
-	TRBV30	-	TRBJ1-1	CAWREGRGTEAFF	TGTGCCTGGAGAGAGGGGCGGGGGACTGAAGCTTTCTTT
-	TRBV29-1	-	TRBJ2-1	CSVERGALPAEFF	TGCAGCGTTGAACGGGGGGCCCTACCTGCGGAGTTCTTC
-	TRBV7-9	-	TRBJ2-5	CASSPPLSYQETQYF	TGTGCCAGCAGCCCGCCACTTTCGTACCAAGAGACCCAGTACTTC
few	TRBV7-2	-	TRBJ1-5	CASSPDSGRPQHF	TGTGCCAGCAGCCCAGACAGCGGTAGGCCCCAGCATTTT
-	TRBV30	TRBD1	TRBJ1-6	CAWSGGGQWNSPLHF	TGTGCCTGGAGTGGGGGGGGACAGTGGAATTCACCCCTCCACTTT